The 18 T cell receptor beta chains presented below share a single source sample, sequenced in a study of graft-versus-host responses after intestinal transplantation. Their antigens remain unidentified. Assay: immunoSEQ multiplex PCR; the TCRdb copy retains only in-frame clones and omits some. This table holds approximately 90,000 clones, around 93% found once. Specimen: unstimulated CD8+ T cells sorted from spleen or lymph node cells, collected before intestinal transplant. The receptors stem from a human donor who received an intestinal transplant.

The V and J genes are TRBV6-6 and TRBJ1-2, with TRBD1 identical over 7 bases. Germline V lookup: CDR1 MNHNY, CDR2 SVGAGI (reference sequence). With V trimmed by 2 bases and J by 5 bases, 11 bases remained unmatched. The CDR3 extends over 16 amino acids. The CDR3 region is CASSYEPSGGVYGYTF. The CDR3 DNA sequence: TGTGCCAGCAGTTACGAGCCATCAGGGGGAGTTTATGGCTACACCTTC.

This chain joins TRBV11-3 and TRBJ1-5, with D possibly TRBD1 on 5 matching bases. Trimming took off 5 bases at V and 0 bases at J, with 23 bases between the two ends. The CDR3 runs to 19 residues. Germline CDR1 is SGHNT and CDR2 is YENEEA. Here the CDR3 reads CASSEKRLSVRDSNQPQHF. CDR3 nucleotides: TGTGCCAGCAGCGAAAAAAGGCTAAGTGTCAGGGATAGCAATCAGCCCCAGCATTTT.

The V and J genes are TRBV4-3 and TRBJ1-1; D uncertain. Germline V gene lookup returns CDR1 LGHNA and CDR2 YSLEER. The ends were cut back, 2 bases at V and 5 bases at J, with 15 bases in the middle. This CDR3 contains 15 residues. The CDR3, as DNA: TGCGCCAGCAGCCAAACTGAGACATCTTGGACTGAAGCTTTCTTT. Protein: CASSQTETSWTEAFF.

The J gene is TRBJ1-5, the V gene TRBV2; D not resolved. This CDR3 has 17 residues. Germline loops: CDR1 SNHLY, CDR2 FYNNEI. Trimming cost V 1 base and J 0 bases, with 13 bases left between them. The CDR3 DNA reads as TGTGCCAGCAGTGAAGGGGGTGGGGAGCCTAGCAATCAGCCCCAGCATTTT. It yields the protein CASSEGGGEPSNQPQHF.

The chain employs TRBV27 and TRBJ1-2, with 7 bases aligning to TRBD1. J gave up 1 base and V 4 bases, and 18 bases lay outside the gene matches. The germline V gene has CDR1 MNHEY and CDR2 SMNVEV (reference sequence). This CDR3 is 19 amino acids long. This chain's CDR3 is CASSSLDPGTVPYNYGYTF. The CDR3 DNA is TGTGCCAGCAGTTCACTTGATCCCGGGACAGTGCCCTATAACTATGGCTACACCTTC.

The rearrangement uses TRBV19 and TRBJ1-5, with D possibly matching TRBD1 (6 bases). The CDR3 is 19 residues long. Germline V gene lookup returns CDR1 LNHDA and CDR2 SQIVND (reference sequence). V dropped 6 bases and J dropped 3 bases, with 27 bases sitting between them. The chain's CDR3 is CASSHRRGHGIELNQPQHF. As DNA, the CDR3 is TGTGCCAGTAGCCACCGACGGGGACACGGGATAGAGCTCAATCAGCCCCAGCATTTT.

This rearrangement joins TRBV6-5 to TRBJ2-2; D unclear. Deletions cut 0 bases from V and 6 bases from J, with 5 bases between. Germline V CDR1 and CDR2: MNHEY, SVGAGI. The CDR3 is made up of 13 amino acids. CDR3 sequence: CASSYSYSGELFF. The CDR3 DNA reads TGTGCCAGCAGTTACTCCTACTCCGGGGAGCTGTTTTTT.

The V and J genes are TRBV19 and TRBJ1-1; weak D call: TRBD1 (5 bases). The CDR3 totals 17 residues. Germline CDR1 LNHDA, CDR2 SQIVND (reference sequence). With 7 bases removed from V and 4 bases from J, the gap between germline ends came to 25 bases. CDR3 nucleotide sequence: TGTGCCAGTACCGCGCGACGAGGGACGGTGGAGGGCACTGAAGCTTTCTTT. Its protein is CASTARRGTVEGTEAFF.

V gene TRBV14 combines with J gene TRBJ2-7; 7 nucleotides agree with TRBD1. CDR3 size: 18 residues. The V gene's germline CDR1 is SGHDN and CDR2 FVKESK. V was pared by 1 base and J by 1 base, with 13 bases of the junction left unmatched. The CDR3 nucleotides read TGTGCCAGCAGCCAAGGCCGGGACAGTTTCGAACGATCCTACGAGCAGTACTTC. The encoded protein is CASSQGRDSFERSYEQYF.

The CDR3 protein is CASSLGLAGGLEDTQYF. DNA of the CDR3: TGCGCCAGCAGCCTGGGACTAGCGGGGGGGTTGGAGGATACGCAGTATTTT. The rearrangement links TRBV4-3 to TRBJ2-3; 16 bases agree with TRBD2. J was trimmed by 6 bases and V by 4 bases; bases with no gene match: 7. This CDR3 contains 17 residues. Germline V lookup: CDR1 LGHNA, CDR2 YSLEER.

The chain uses TRBV27 and TRBJ2-7; D may be TRBD1 (6 bases). CDR1 is MNHEY, CDR2 SMNVEV, per germline (reference sequence). V was clipped by 4 bases and J by 3 bases, with 10 bases between them. The CDR3 length is 13 residues. CDR3 sequence (DNA): TGTGCCAGCAGTTACAGGGAGATCTACGAGCAGTACTTC. As protein: CASSYREIYEQYF.

The chain couples TRBV30 to TRBJ1-2; possibly TRBD1 for D (6 bases). This CDR3 has 15 amino acids. Germline V gene sequence: CDR1 GTSNPN, CDR2 SVGIG (reference sequence). Between the trimmed V and J ends, which lost 3 bases and 7 bases, there was a span of 21 bases. The CDR3 sequence: CAWRGGLGKGGGYTF. Here the CDR3 DNA reads TGTGCCTGGAGAGGAGGCCTAGGAAAAGGGGGTGGCTACACCTTC.

The chain joins TRBV11-3 to TRBJ2-5; D may be TRBD1 (5 bases). The CDR3 runs to 14 residues. The germline gives CDR1 SGHNT, CDR2 YENEEA. Trimming left V 5 bases short and J 2 bases short, with 12 bases between. The DNA for the CDR3 is TGTGCCAGCAGCCCTTGGGGCAGTCAAGAGACCCAGTACTTC. Translating it yields CASSPWGSQETQYF. The variable domain in full, completed from reference TRBV11-3 and TRBJ2-5, reads EAGVVQSPRYKIIEKKQPVAFWCNPISGHNTLYWYLQNLGQGPELLIRYENEEAVDDSQLPKDRFSAERLKGVDSTLKIQPAELGDSAVYLCASSPWGSQETQYFGPGTRLLVL.

The chain recombines TRBV27 with TRBJ1-6, with 7 nucleotides matching TRBD1. Germline CDR1 and CDR2: MNHEY and SMNVEV (reference sequence). With 6 bases clipped from V and 6 bases from J, the junction kept 5 bases outside the gene matches. The CDR3 is 14 residues long. The CDR3 DNA is TGTGCCAGCAGCCCCGGGACAGTTAATTCACCCCTCCACTTT. Its translation is CASSPGTVNSPLHF.

In this sample, this clone turned up once. The genes are TRBV5-1 and TRBJ2-7; 7 nucleotides align to TRBD1. Germline CDR1 SGHRS, CDR2 YFSETQ. Trimming removed 2 bases from V and 5 bases from J; junction bases left unmatched: 7. CDR3 length: 14 residues. The CDR3 sequence is CASSFEGAVDEQYF. Written as DNA, the CDR3 is TGCGCCAGCAGCTTTGAGGGGGCTGTTGACGAGCAGTACTTC. The entire variable domain, with the rest obtained from reference TRBV5-1 and TRBJ2-7, is as follows: KAGVTQTPRYLIKTRGQQVTLSCSPISGHRSVSWYQQTPGQGLQFLFEYFSETQRNKGNFPGRFSGRQFSNSRSEMNVSTLELGDSALYLCASSFEGAVDEQYFGPGTRLTVT.

This chain joins TRBV19 and TRBJ2-7; TRBD1 matches at 11 bases. The germline CDR1 and CDR2 sequences are LNHDA and SQIVND (reference sequence). With V trimmed by 5 bases and J by 4 bases, 4 bases remained unmatched. The CDR3 extends over 14 amino acids. Here the CDR3 DNA reads TGTGCCAGTAGTCACGGACAGGGGGCTTACGAGCAGTACTTC. Translated, it gives CASSHGQGAYEQYF.

This sequence joins TRBV7-9 and TRBJ2-3, with 7 nucleotides matching TRBD2. Germline V CDR1 and CDR2: SEHNR, FQNEAQ (reference sequence). Germline trimming cut 11 bases from V and 4 bases from J; bases unmatched to any gene: 12. CDR3 length: 14 residues. The CDR3 DNA reads TGTGCCGGAGAAGCCCCGAGCGGGGCAGATACGCAGTATTTT. The encoded protein is CAGEAPSGADTQYF.

A single count supports this clone. The V gene is TRBV5-8, the J gene TRBJ2-1, with 13 bases aligning to TRBD2. Losses at the gene ends were 1 base for V and 7 bases for J; bases not matched to a gene: 2. Germline V CDR1 and CDR2: SGHTS, YDEGEE. The CDR3 covers 15 residues. CDR3 DNA: TGTGCCAGCAGCTTGAGGACTAGCGGGAGAAATGAGCAGTTCTTC. Translating it yields CASSLRTSGRNEQFF.